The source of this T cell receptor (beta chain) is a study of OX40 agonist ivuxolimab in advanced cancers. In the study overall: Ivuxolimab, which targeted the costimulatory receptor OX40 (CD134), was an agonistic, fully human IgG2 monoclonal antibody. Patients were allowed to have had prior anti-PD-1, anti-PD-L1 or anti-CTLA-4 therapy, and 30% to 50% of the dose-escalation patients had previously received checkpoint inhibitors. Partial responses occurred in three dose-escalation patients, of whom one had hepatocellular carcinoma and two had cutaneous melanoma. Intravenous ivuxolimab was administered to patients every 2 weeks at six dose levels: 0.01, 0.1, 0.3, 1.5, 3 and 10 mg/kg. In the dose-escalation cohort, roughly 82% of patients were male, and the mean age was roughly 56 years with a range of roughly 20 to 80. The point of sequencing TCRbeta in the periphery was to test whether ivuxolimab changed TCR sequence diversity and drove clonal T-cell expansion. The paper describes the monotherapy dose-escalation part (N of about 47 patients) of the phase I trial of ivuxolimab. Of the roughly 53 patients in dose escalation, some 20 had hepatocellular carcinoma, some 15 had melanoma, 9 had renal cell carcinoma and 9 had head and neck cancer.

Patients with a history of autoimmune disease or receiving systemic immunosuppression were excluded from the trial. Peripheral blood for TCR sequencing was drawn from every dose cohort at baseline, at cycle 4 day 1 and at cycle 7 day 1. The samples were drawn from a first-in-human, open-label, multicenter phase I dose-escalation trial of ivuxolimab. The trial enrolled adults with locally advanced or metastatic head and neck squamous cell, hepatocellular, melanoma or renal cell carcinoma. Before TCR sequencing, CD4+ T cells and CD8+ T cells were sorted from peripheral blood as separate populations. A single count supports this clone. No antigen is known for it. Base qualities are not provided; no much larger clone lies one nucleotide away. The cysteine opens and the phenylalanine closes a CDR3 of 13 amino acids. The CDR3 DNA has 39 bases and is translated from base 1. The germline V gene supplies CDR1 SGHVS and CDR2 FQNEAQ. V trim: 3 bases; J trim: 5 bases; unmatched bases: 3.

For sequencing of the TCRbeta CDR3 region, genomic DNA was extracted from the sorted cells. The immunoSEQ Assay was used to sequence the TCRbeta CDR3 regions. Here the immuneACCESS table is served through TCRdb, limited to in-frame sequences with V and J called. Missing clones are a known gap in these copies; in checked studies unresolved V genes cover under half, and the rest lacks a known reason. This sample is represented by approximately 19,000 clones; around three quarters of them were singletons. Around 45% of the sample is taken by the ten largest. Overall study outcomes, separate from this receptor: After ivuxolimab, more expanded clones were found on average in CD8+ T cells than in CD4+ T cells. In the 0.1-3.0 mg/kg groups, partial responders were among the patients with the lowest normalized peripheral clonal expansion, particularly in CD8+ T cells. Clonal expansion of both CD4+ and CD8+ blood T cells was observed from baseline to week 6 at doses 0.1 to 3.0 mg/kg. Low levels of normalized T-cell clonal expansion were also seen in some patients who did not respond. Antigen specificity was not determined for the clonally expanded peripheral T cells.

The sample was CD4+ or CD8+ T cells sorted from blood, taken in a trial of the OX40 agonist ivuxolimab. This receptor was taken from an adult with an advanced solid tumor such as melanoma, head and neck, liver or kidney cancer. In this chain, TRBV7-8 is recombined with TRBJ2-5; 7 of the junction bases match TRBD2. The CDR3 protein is CASSFTREETQYF. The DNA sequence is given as TGTGCCAGCAGCTTTACGCGGGAGGAGACCCAGTACTTC.